The next 30 T cell receptor beta chains were all read from a single sample in a study of T cells after yellow fever vaccination. TCRdb passed the 5' RACE reads through MiXCR, listing each CDR3 protein once. The table lists about 350,000 distinct CDR3 sequences, approximately 10% of them singletons. Sequencing used PBMCs, obtained on the day of the first yellow fever vaccination. The receptors here all came from a man aged 18 to 35 who received the YFV17D yellow fever vaccine.

The rearrangement links TRBV12-3 or TRBV12-4 to TRBJ2-2; weak D call: TRBD1 (6 bases). V was clipped by 5 bases and J by 3 bases, with 13 bases between them. The CDR3 has 15 residues. CDR3 sequence reads: CASSRGDTHTGELFF. In nucleotides, the CDR3 is TGTGCCAGCAGTAGAGGGGACACACACACCGGGGAGCTGTTTTTT.

The genes are TRBV10-3 and TRBJ1-5, with D possibly TRBD1 on 6 matching bases. This CDR3 has 15 residues. V was shortened by 2 bases and J by 3 bases, with 11 bases between the two germline ends. Germline V lookup: CDR1 ENHRY, CDR2 SYGVKD. Written as DNA, the CDR3 is TGTGCCATCAGTGAGGGGACATTCAACAATCAGCCCCAGCATTTT. As protein: CAISEGTFNNQPQHF.

This chain joins TRBV5-1 and TRBJ2-5; D is perhaps TRBD2 (5 bases). Germline assignment: CDR1 SGHRS and CDR2 YFSETQ. CDR3 length: 14 amino acids. V gave up 1 base and J gave up 6 bases, with 13 bases separating them. CDR3 in DNA: TGCGCCAGCAGCTTGTTTAGCGAGGAGAAGACCCAGTACTTC. Its protein product is CASSLFSEEKTQYF.

This clonotype has only a few counts. This sequence joins TRBV3-1 and TRBJ2-3; no reliable D call. Germline V lookup: CDR1 LGHDT, CDR2 YNNKEL (reference sequence). Trimming left V 0 bases short and J 2 bases short, with 9 bases between. The CDR3 is 15 residues long. The CDR3 sequence: CASSQEIKNTDTQYF. The CDR3 DNA follows: TGTGCCAGCAGCCAAGAAATCAAGAACACAGATACGCAGTATTTT.

The V call is TRBV30, the J call TRBJ2-3, with 10 bases aligning to TRBD2. CDR3 length equals 16 residues. V trimming: 8 bases; J trimming: 1 base; junction bases outside the gene matches: 12. Germline CDR1 GTSNPN, CDR2 SVGIG (reference sequence). The CDR3 nucleotides read TGTGCCCAGGGGGCTAGCGGGGGTCTTCGCACAGATACGCAGTATTTT. It translates to CAQGASGGLRTDTQYF.

The chain combines TRBV5-1 with TRBJ1-2, with D uncertain. V lost 0 bases, J lost 2 bases, and 8 bases lay in between. This CDR3 region has 14 residues. Germline loops: CDR1 SGHRS, CDR2 YFSETQ. The DNA of the CDR3 is TGCGCCAGCAGCTTGGCCTTGGGGAACTATGGCTACACCTTC. Translation: CASSLALGNYGYTF. Drawing the rest from reference TRBV5-1 and TRBJ1-2, the complete variable domain is KAGVTQTPRYLIKTRGQQVTLSCSPISGHRSVSWYQQTPGQGLQFLFEYFSETQRNKGNFPGRFSGRQFSNSRSEMNVSTLELGDSALYLCASSLALGNYGYTFGSGTRLTVV.

In this sample, this clonotype turned up many times. The chain carries TRBV9 and TRBJ2-2; D may be TRBD2 (6 bases). Germline-derived CDR1 and CDR2 are SGDLS and YYNGEE. The germline V and J ends were trimmed by 5 bases and 5 bases, with 16 bases remaining between them. The CDR3 covers 15 residues. CDR3 residues: CASRPGGAGTGELFF. The CDR3 DNA reads as TGTGCCAGCAGGCCCGGAGGCGCGGGGACCGGGGAGCTGTTTTTT. Full variable domain (missing parts from reference TRBV9 and TRBJ2-2): DSGVTQTPKHLITATGQRVTLRCSPRSGDLSVYWYQQSLDQGLQFLIQYYNGEERAKGNILERFSAQQFPDLHSELNLSSLELGDSALYFCASRPGGAGTGELFFGEGSRLTVL.

This clonotype appeared a few times. The gene calls are TRBV5-4 and TRBJ2-2, with 8 bases identical to TRBD1. From germline, CDR1 is SGHNT and CDR2 YYREEE (reference sequence). Trimming removed 1 base from V and 5 bases from J; junction bases left unmatched: 7. This CDR3 is built from 16 residues. CDR3 in amino acids: CASSLYARGRTGELFF. In DNA form, the CDR3 reads TGTGCCAGCAGCTTGTACGCCAGGGGGCGAACCGGGGAGCTGTTTTTT.

There are a few counts of this clonotype. The DNA of the CDR3 is TGTGCCAGCACCCCGGGACAGGGGAACCAAGAGACCCAGTACTTC. It specifies CASTPGQGNQETQYF. The V and J genes are TRBV12-3 or TRBV12-4 and TRBJ2-5, with 10 positions matching TRBD1. The trim removed 7 bases at V and 0 bases at J, leaving 5 bases unmatched. The CDR3 has 15 amino acids.

There are many counts of this clonotype. The rearrangement links TRBV15 to TRBJ2-3; 12 bases match TRBD2. J lost 4 bases, V lost 3 bases, and 2 bases had no gene match. The CDR3 length is 15 residues. The V gene's germline CDR1 is LNHNV and CDR2 YYDKDF (reference sequence). CDR3 bases: TGTGCCACCAGCAGCGCTAGCGGGGGGGCAGATACGCAGTATTTT. Its translation is CATSSASGGADTQYF.

The rearrangement links TRBV5-5 to TRBJ1-1; 9 positions agree with TRBD1. The J segment lost 3 bases and the V segment lost 1 base, leaving 10 bases of the junction unmatched. This CDR3 comprises 17 residues. Germline V gene sequence: CDR1 SGHKS, CDR2 YYEKEE (reference sequence). This CDR3 reads CASSLIYRGRTDTEAFF. CDR3 coding DNA: TGTGCCAGCAGCTTGATCTACAGGGGGCGAACTGACACTGAAGCTTTCTTT.

This clonotype was found a few times. The J gene is TRBJ1-6, the V gene TRBV27; D perhaps matches TRBD1 (5 bases). V dropped 5 bases and J dropped 0 bases, with 11 bases sitting between them. CDR1 and CDR2 from the germline V gene are MNHEY and SMNVEV (reference sequence). The CDR3 totals 16 residues. CDR3 bases: TGTGCCAGCAGTGGTCGGGGCAGCTCCTATAATTCACCCCTCCACTTT. It encodes CASSGRGSSYNSPLHF.

This clonotype has only a few counts. The chain links TRBV5-5 to TRBJ2-7, with a weak D call TRBD2 (6 bases). Germline assignment: CDR1 SGHKS and CDR2 YYEKEE (reference sequence). Trimming removed 1 base at V and 2 bases at J, with 13 bases between. The CDR3 length is 15 residues. The DNA of the CDR3 is TGTGCCAGCAGCTTGCGGGCGGGAATAACCTACGAGCAGTACGTC. Its translation: CASSLRAGITYEQYV.

A few counts support this clonotype. The V call is TRBV30, the J call TRBJ2-5; TRBD1 might be the D (5 bases). There are 12 residues in the CDR3. V was trimmed by 5 bases and J by 4 bases, leaving 11 bases between them. Germline values: CDR1 GTSNPN, CDR2 SVGIG (reference sequence). The CDR3 protein is CAWGAEPETQYF. CDR3 nucleotide sequence: TGTGCCTGGGGGGCAGAACCAGAGACCCAGTACTTC.

This clonotype has more than one count but fewer than ten. The chain links TRBV20-1 to TRBJ1-1; no clear D. From germline, CDR1 is DFQATT and CDR2 SNEGSKA (reference sequence). With 0 bases removed from V and 5 bases from J, the gap between germline ends came to 22 bases. The CDR3 runs to 17 residues. DNA for the CDR3: TGCAGTGCTAGAGATCTCCTCGCCCCGGATGGAGGGACTGAAGCTTTCTTT. Its translation: CSARDLLAPDGGTEAFF.

This sequence joins TRBV20-1 and TRBJ2-3; no definite D call. CDR1 DFQATT and CDR2 SNEGSKA come from the germline V gene (reference sequence). The V end lost 3 bases, the J end lost 0 bases, and 4 bases lay between the germline ends. CDR3 length: 12 amino acids. Written as DNA, the CDR3 is TGCAGTGCTAGCGACAGCACAGATACGCAGTATTTT. It codes for CSASDSTDTQYF.

The V and J genes are TRBV5-1 and TRBJ2-1; 9 nucleotides match TRBD1. CDR3 length: 13 residues. Trimming cost V 4 bases and J 4 bases; bases outside gene matches: 0. CDR1 and CDR2 from the germline V gene are SGHRS and YFSETQ. The CDR3 here is CASSDRGYNEQFF. Here the CDR3 DNA reads TGCGCCAGCAGCGACAGGGGGTACAATGAGCAGTTCTTC. The variable domain in full, completed from reference TRBV5-1 and TRBJ2-1, reads KAGVTQTPRYLIKTRGQQVTLSCSPISGHRSVSWYQQTPGQGLQFLFEYFSETQRNKGNFPGRFSGRQFSNSRSEMNVSTLELGDSALYLCASSDRGYNEQFFGPGTRLTVL.

The sample holds many counts of this clonotype. The CDR3 here is CASSPGTGQSYEQYF. DNA for the CDR3: TGTGCCAGCTCACCAGGGACAGGGCAATCCTACGAGCAGTACTTC. The rearrangement uses TRBV18 and TRBJ2-7, with TRBD1 matching over 9 bases. Germline CDR1 is KGHSH and CDR2 is LQKENI. This CDR3 has 15 residues. V gave up 2 bases and J gave up 1 base; unmatched junction bases: 3.

This clonotype came up a few times. The chain links TRBV24-1 to TRBJ2-1; 9 positions agree with TRBD1. Germline loops: CDR1 KGHDR, CDR2 SFDVKD. The CDR3 spans 15 residues. Trimming cost V 7 bases and J 7 bases; bases outside gene matches: 10. The CDR3 region has the DNA TGTGCCACCAGACTAGGGGACAGGGCTAGAAATGAGCAGTTCTTC. Translating gives CATRLGDRARNEQFF.

A few counts support this clonotype. The chain is built from TRBV27 and TRBJ2-1; no definite D call. V dropped 3 bases and J dropped 6 bases, with 15 bases sitting between them. The CDR3 covers 15 residues. Germline V gene lookup returns CDR1 MNHEY and CDR2 SMNVEV (reference sequence). CDR3 loop: CASSFYVGSPNEQFF. The DNA for the CDR3 is TGTGCCAGCAGTTTTTACGTGGGCTCCCCCAATGAGCAGTTCTTC.

The chain couples TRBV5-1 to TRBJ2-7; TRBD1 aligns across 9 bases. The V segment lost 4 bases and the J segment 4 bases; nucleotides outside the gene matches: 9. Germline CDR1 is SGHRS and CDR2 is YFSETQ. The CDR3 runs to 15 residues. As DNA, the CDR3 is TGCGCCAGCAGCCCGACAGGGGGGACCTCTTACGAGCAGTACGTC. As protein: CASSPTGGTSYEQYV.

This clonotype was counted once. This chain connects TRBV25-1 to TRBJ2-7; 7 nucleotides match TRBD2. The CDR3 is made up of 13 amino acids. J was trimmed by 7 bases and V by 3 bases; bases with no gene match: 6. Looked up from germline, CDR1 is MGHDK and CDR2 is SYGVNS. CDR3 in amino acids: CASSDRGVEEQYF. The CDR3 DNA reads as TGTGCCAGCAGTGATCGGGGGGTAGAAGAGCAGTACTTC.

The V and J genes are TRBV5-4 and TRBJ2-4; 10 nucleotides agree with TRBD1. This CDR3 is 17 amino acids long. V shed 0 bases and J 0 bases; nucleotides not matched to a gene: 3. Germline V CDR1 and CDR2: SGHNT, YYREEE (reference sequence). The DNA of the CDR3 is TGTGCCAGCAGCTTGGGGGGACAGGGGAGAGCCAAAAACATTCAGTACTTC. Residues: CASSLGGQGRAKNIQYF. The variable domain in full, completed from reference TRBV5-4 and TRBJ2-4, reads ETGVTQSPTHLIKTRGQQVTLRCSSQSGHNTVSWYQQALGQGPQFIFQYYREEENGRGNFPPRFSGLQFPNYSSELNVNALELDDSALYLCASSLGGQGRAKNIQYFGAGTRLSVL.

At least ten counts were recorded for this clonotype. The chain joins TRBV7-6 to TRBJ1-6, with a weak D call TRBD1 (6 bases). Germline V lookup: CDR1 SGHVS, CDR2 FNYEAQ. The CDR3 contains 14 residues. The V end lost 1 base, the J end lost 9 bases, and 10 bases lay between the germline ends. The CDR3 is CASSLEQGSSPLHF. As DNA, the CDR3 is TGTGCCAGCAGCTTAGAACAGGGATCTTCACCCCTCCACTTT.

This clonotype has ten or more counts. The chain uses TRBV14 and TRBJ2-5; 7 nucleotides match TRBD2. This CDR3 is built from 15 residues. Germline V gene data show CDR1 as SGHDN and CDR2 as FVKESK. The J segment lost 5 bases and the V segment lost 0 bases, leaving 6 bases of the junction unmatched. The CDR3 bases are TGTGCCAGCAGCCAAGAACTGGCGGGGGTGGAGACCCAGTACTTC. Its protein is CASSQELAGVETQYF.

The sample holds a few counts of this clonotype. V and J are TRBV12-3 or TRBV12-4 and TRBJ2-7, with a possible D match to TRBD1 (6 bases). V was pared by 4 bases and J by 3 bases, with 13 bases between. The CDR3 has 14 amino acids. The CDR3 sequence: CASSSRDKYYEQYF. DNA of the CDR3: TGTGCCAGCAGTTCCCGGGACAAGTACTACGAGCAGTACTTC.

The table lists this clonotype with a few counts. The chain combines TRBV29-1 with TRBJ1-1; no definite D call. CDR1 SQVTM and CDR2 ANQGSEA come from the germline V gene. The germline V and J ends were trimmed by 3 bases and 6 bases, with 11 bases remaining between them. This CDR3 contains 12 residues. The CDR3 region has the DNA TGCAGCGTTGACCCTCAAAGGGCTGAAGCTTTCTTT. Amino acid sequence: CSVDPQRAEAFF.

The rearrangement uses TRBV7-2 and TRBJ2-6; no clear D. The CDR3 runs 16 residues. Trimming cost V 3 bases and J 0 bases, with 9 bases left between them. CDR1 is SGHTA and CDR2 is FQGNSA in the germline V gene. The CDR3 region is CASSFDWGSGANVLTF. DNA for the CDR3: TGTGCCAGCAGCTTCGATTGGGGCTCTGGGGCCAACGTCCTGACTTTC.

This clonotype was seen only once. The CDR3 does not end in the conserved phenylalanine or tryptophan, so this is likely a read error. The DNA is left out, because the CDR3 cannot be placed on it with certainty; the CDR3 is given as TCRdb lists it. The chain links TRBV7-2 to TRBJ2-7; whether TRBD1, the table's D call, matches the DNA was not checked. Germline loops: CDR1 SGHTA, CDR2 FQGNSA. The CDR3 length equals 13 residues, ends included. CDR3 protein: CASSPSVGQGFRI.

Comments on this clonotype: A much larger clone is a single base away; this may be a read error. The rearrangement links TRBV4-3 to TRBJ2-5; D remains unclear. CDR3 size: 15 residues. V was clipped by 8 bases and J by 5 bases, with 21 bases between them. Per germline, CDR1 LGHNA and CDR2 YSLEER. CDR3 in amino acids: CASGSPRTVGETQYF. The DNA of the CDR3 is TGCGCCAGCGGCTCTCCAAGAACGGTTGGCGAGACCCAGTACTTC.